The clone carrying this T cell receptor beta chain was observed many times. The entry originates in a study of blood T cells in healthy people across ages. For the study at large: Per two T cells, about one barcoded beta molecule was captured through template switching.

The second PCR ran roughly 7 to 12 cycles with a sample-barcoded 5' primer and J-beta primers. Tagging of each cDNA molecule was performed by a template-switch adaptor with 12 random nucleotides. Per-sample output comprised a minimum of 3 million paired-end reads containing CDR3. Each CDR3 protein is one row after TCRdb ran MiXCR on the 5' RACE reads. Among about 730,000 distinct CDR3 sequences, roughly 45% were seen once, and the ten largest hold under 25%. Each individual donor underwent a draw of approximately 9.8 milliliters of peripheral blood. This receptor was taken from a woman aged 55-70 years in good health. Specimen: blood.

In nucleotides, the CDR3 is TGCGCCAGCAGCTTGGCGGGACCTAATTCGGATACGCAGTATTTT. Its translation: CASSLAGPNSDTQYF. The rearrangement joins TRBV5-1 to TRBJ2-3, with D perhaps being TRBD1 or TRBD2 (5 bases each). CDR3 length: 15 residues. Germline V gene lookup returns CDR1 SGHRS and CDR2 YFSETQ. V lost 0 bases, J lost 6 bases, and 14 bases lay in between.